Following are 25 T cell receptor beta chains from one sample sequenced in a study of technical replicates of blood from a handful of donors. Produced via immunoSEQ multiplex PCR; TCRdb's table is partial and in-frame only. The repertoire holds roughly 70,000 clones, with just over 90% as singletons. The sequenced sample was T cells isolated from PBMCs. These TCRs come from a human donor in good health.

V is TRBV6-1 and J is TRBJ1-4; a weak D match, TRBD1 (5 bases). V lost 6 bases, J lost 8 bases, and 19 bases lay in between. From germline, CDR1 is MNHNS and CDR2 SASEGT. The CDR3 totals 15 residues. The CDR3 is CASRDEGAPDEKLFF. The DNA for the CDR3 is TGTGCCAGCAGAGACGAAGGGGCCCCAGACGAAAAACTGTTTTTT.

This clone was seen just once. The CDR3 nucleotides are TGTGCCAGCCGACAGGGTCGGTACGAGCAGTACTTC. It encodes CASRQGRYEQYF. The chain couples TRBV27 to TRBJ2-7; 7 bases agree with TRBD1. The CDR3 covers 12 residues. CDR1 is MNHEY, CDR2 SMNVEV, per germline (reference sequence). The junction had 5 bases not matched to a gene; V was cut back by 8 bases and J by 4 bases.

The chain employs TRBV6-4 and TRBJ1-4; TRBD1 agrees at 9 bases. Per the germline V gene, CDR1 is MRHNA and CDR2 is SNTAGT. J gave up 8 bases and V 3 bases, and 4 bases lay outside the gene matches. The CDR3 is 14 residues long. The CDR3 DNA reads as TGTGCCAGCAGTGAGGGACAGGGCTCGGAAAAACTGTTTTTT. Translating gives CASSEGQGSEKLFF.

This chain joins TRBV7-6 and TRBJ2-3, with 14 positions matching TRBD2. Germline loops: CDR1 SGHVS, CDR2 FNYEAQ. V trimming: 5 bases; J trimming: 3 bases; junction bases outside the gene matches: 4. There are 16 residues in the CDR3. The CDR3 DNA sequence: TGTGCCAGCAGCATTAGACTAGCGGGAGGGACAGATACGCAGTATTTT. Protein product: CASSIRLAGGTDTQYF.

The CDR3 DNA sequence: TGCGCCAGCAGCCGAGGACTAGCGGGAGGGATCTCCTACAATGAGCAGTTCTTC. Translation gives CASSRGLAGGISYNEQFF. The chain combines TRBV4-1 with TRBJ2-1, with 15 nucleotides matching TRBD2. The CDR3 length is 18 residues. Germline CDR1 MGHRA, CDR2 YSYEKL. V shed 4 bases and J 0 bases; nucleotides not matched to a gene: 4.

This sequence joins TRBV28 and TRBJ1-5; weak D call: TRBD1 (5 bases). Trimming left V 5 bases short and J 3 bases short, with 14 bases between. CDR1 and CDR2 (germline): MDHEN, SYDVKM. The CDR3 is 15 amino acids. The CDR3: CASSPGGTLNQPQHF. CDR3 nucleotide sequence: TGTGCCAGCAGTCCGGGGGGTACCCTCAATCAGCCCCAGCATTTT.

On this clone itself: At one end, the junction sequence differs from germline, possibly due to a read error. J is TRBJ2-7 and V is TRBV27; 7 positions agree with TRBD1. CDR1 is MNHEY and CDR2 is SMNVEV in the germline V gene (reference sequence). The CDR3 runs to 15 residues. CDR3 loop: CASSLTWDSYYEQYF. CDR3 in DNA: TGCGCCAGCAGCTTAACCTGGGACAGCTACTACGAGCAGTACTTC.

CDR3: CAISGAGNTEAFF. CDR3 DNA: TGTGCCATCAGTGGGGCGGGGAACACTGAAGCTTTCTTT. The genes are TRBV10-3 and TRBJ1-1; no definite D call. This CDR3 has 13 residues. V dropped 4 bases and J dropped 1 base, with 7 bases sitting between them. Germline CDR1 reads ENHRY; CDR2 reads SYGVKD.

This chain connects TRBV5-1 to TRBJ2-5; D not certain. The CDR3 is 13 residues long. With 0 bases removed from V and 1 base from J, the gap between germline ends came to 4 bases. CDR1 is SGHRS and CDR2 is YFSETQ in the germline V gene. The CDR3 protein is CASSLVSQETQYF. CDR3 DNA sequence: TGCGCCAGCAGCTTGGTGAGCCAAGAGACCCAGTACTTC.

The chain joins TRBV28 to TRBJ2-7, with TRBD1 identical over 7 bases. Germline V gives CDR1 MDHEN, CDR2 SYDVKM. The V gene end was trimmed by 6 bases and the J gene end by 1 base; junction bases not matched to a gene: 12. The CDR3 has 16 amino acids. CDR3 bases: TGTGCCAGCAGAAATTTGAGGGGGCAGGGGTCCTACGAGCAGTACTTC. Its translation: CASRNLRGQGSYEQYF. The full variable domain, completed using reference TRBV28 and TRBJ2-7, is DVKVTQSSRYLVKRTGEKVFLECVQDMDHENMFWYRQDPGLGLRLIYFSYDVKMKEKGDIPEGYSVSREKKERFSLILESASTNQTSMYLCASRNLRGQGSYEQYFGPGTRLTVT.

The count of this clone is one. This chain uses TRBV5-4 with TRBJ2-2, with D possibly TRBD2 on 6 matching bases. Germline V gives CDR1 SGHNT, CDR2 YYREEE (reference sequence). This CDR3 has 16 residues. Deletions cut 2 bases from V and 1 base from J, with 12 bases between. The CDR3 here is CASSFGGALNTGELFF. CDR3 DNA: TGTGCCAGCAGCTTCGGAGGGGCACTGAACACCGGGGAGCTGTTTTTT.

This clone has only one observation. The chain employs TRBV27 and TRBJ2-5; no firm D call. This CDR3 comprises 12 residues. Trimming removed 8 bases from V and 1 base from J, with 8 bases in between. CDR1 and CDR2 (germline): MNHEY, SMNVEV (reference sequence). The CDR3 coding sequence is TGTGCCAGCCGAGCTCGCCAAGAGACCCAGTACTTC. This gives the protein CASRARQETQYF.

The V call is TRBV7-2, the J call TRBJ2-7; D might be TRBD1 (5 bases). V was shortened by 3 bases and J by 4 bases, with 7 bases between the two germline ends. CDR3 size: 12 residues. The germline V gene has CDR1 SGHTA and CDR2 FQGNSA. CDR3 nucleotides: TGTGCCAGCAGCTTCCAGGGTTACGAGCAGTACTTC. The encoded protein is CASSFQGYEQYF.

This clone was observed a handful of times. The chain uses TRBV18 and TRBJ1-1, with D possibly matching TRBD1 (5 bases). The germline CDR1 and CDR2 sequences are KGHSH and LQKENI. CDR3 length equals 14 residues. V lost 6 bases to trimming and J lost 3 bases, with 14 bases between them. This CDR3 reads CASSPTDSDTEAFF. Written as DNA, the CDR3 is TGTGCCAGCTCCCCGACAGATTCGGACACTGAAGCTTTCTTT. The full variable domain, its missing parts supplied by reference TRBV18 and TRBJ1-1, is NAGVMQNPRHLVRRRGQEARLRCSPMKGHSHVYWYRQLPEEGLKFMVYLQKENIIDESGMPKERFSAEFPKEGPSILRIQQVVRGDSAAYFCASSPTDSDTEAFFGQGTRLTVV.

This chain links TRBV27 with TRBJ2-7; 9 nucleotides match TRBD1. The CDR3 has 17 residues. In germline, CDR1 is MNHEY, CDR2 SMNVEV (reference sequence). V lost 5 bases to trimming and J lost 4 bases; unmatched junction nucleotides: 15. The CDR3 nucleotides are TGTGCCAGCAGTCCACTAGGGTATGGACAGGGGACTTACGAGCAGTACTTC. It specifies CASSPLGYGQGTYEQYF.

This chain uses TRBV4-2 with TRBJ2-3; 12 bases line up with TRBD2. The CDR3 is 18 residues long. With V trimmed by 0 bases and J by 2 bases, 6 bases remained unmatched. Germline V gene sequence: CDR1 LGHNA, CDR2 YNFKEQ. This chain's CDR3 is CASSQDRASGGATDTQYF. The DNA of the CDR3 is TGTGCCAGCAGCCAAGATCGGGCTAGCGGGGGGGCCACAGATACGCAGTATTTT.

The V gene is TRBV10-1, the J gene TRBJ1-1, with TRBD1 matching 7 bases. V lost 5 bases, J lost 5 bases, and 2 bases stayed unmatched. The CDR3 loop spans 12 amino acids. Germline lookup yields CDR1 WNHNN and CDR2 SYGVQD (reference sequence). This chain's CDR3 is CASSLTGTEAFF. The DNA of the CDR3 is TGCGCCAGCAGTTTGACAGGGACTGAAGCTTTCTTT.

The chain combines TRBV11-2 with TRBJ1-2, with D possibly TRBD1 on 6 matching bases. Germline V CDR1 and CDR2: SGHAT, FQNNGV. V lost 0 bases to trimming and J lost 0 bases, with 14 bases between them. The CDR3 length is 17 residues. The CDR3 loop is CASSLDLTGFSNYGYTF. DNA for the CDR3: TGTGCCAGCAGCTTAGATTTGACAGGCTTTTCTAACTATGGCTACACCTTC.

The V gene is TRBV5-1, the J gene TRBJ2-2, with TRBD2 identical over 10 bases. V was clipped by 4 bases and J by 8 bases; unmatched bases: 14. This CDR3 is 17 amino acids long. The germline V gene encodes CDR1 SGHRS and CDR2 YFSETQ. CDR3 DNA sequence: TGCGCCAGCAGCCCCCTCTTGCTAGCGGGGGCCGGGGGGGAGCTGTTTTTT. Amino acids: CASSPLLLAGAGGELFF. Using reference TRBV5-1 and TRBJ2-2 for the parts outside the CDR3, the full variable domain is KAGVTQTPRYLIKTRGQQVTLSCSPISGHRSVSWYQQTPGQGLQFLFEYFSETQRNKGNFPGRFSGRQFSNSRSEMNVSTLELGDSALYLCASSPLLLAGAGGELFFGEGSRLTVL.

This clone is a singleton in its sample. The V and J genes are TRBV7-6 and TRBJ2-1, with TRBD2 matching over 13 bases. Germline V gene lookup returns CDR1 SGHVS and CDR2 FNYEAQ. V shed 5 bases, J shed 7 bases, and the junction held 5 bases outside the gene matches. CDR3 length: 15 residues. The CDR3: CASSPGLAGVNEQFF. As DNA, the CDR3 is TGTGCCAGCAGCCCCGGACTAGCGGGAGTTAATGAGCAGTTCTTC.

The J gene is TRBJ2-5, the V gene TRBV29-1, with D hard to call. V gave up 2 bases and J gave up 3 bases, with 13 bases separating them. CDR3 length: 14 residues. Germline V gene data show CDR1 as SQVTM and CDR2 as ANQGSEA. The CDR3 region is CSVETSASKETQYF. The CDR3 nucleotides are TGCAGCGTTGAAACGTCAGCGAGCAAAGAGACCCAGTACTTC.

The chain employs TRBV6-5 and TRBJ2-7; TRBD2 matches 10 bases. Germline V gene lookup returns CDR1 MNHEY and CDR2 SVGAGI. V gave up 7 bases and J gave up 1 base; unmatched junction bases: 4. CDR3 size: 14 residues. This chain's CDR3 is CASKTSGSSYEQYF. CDR3 sequence (DNA): TGTGCCAGCAAGACTAGCGGGTCTTCCTACGAGCAGTACTTC.

V usage is TRBV4-1 and J usage is TRBJ1-4; 7 nucleotides line up with TRBD1. The CDR3 contains 15 residues. The J segment lost 4 bases and the V segment lost 3 bases, leaving 5 bases of the junction unmatched. Germline CDR1 MGHRA, CDR2 YSYEKL. CDR3 protein: CASSHTGERNEKLFF. The CDR3 bases are TGCGCCAGCAGCCACACAGGGGAACGTAATGAAAAACTGTTTTTT.

The rearrangement uses TRBV21-1 and TRBJ1-4; no check of the table's D call, TRBD1, against the DNA was made. TRBV21-1 is a known pseudogene. The CDR3 totals 17 residues. The CDR3 region is CASSNKRGTGHREKLFF. The DNA of the CDR3 is TGTGCCAGCAGCAATAAGCGGGGGACAGGGCATAGGGAAAAACTGTTTTTT.

This clone came up a few times. This rearrangement joins TRBV4-1 to TRBJ1-1; 7 bases line up with TRBD1. Germline loops: CDR1 MGHRA, CDR2 YSYEKL. V lost 3 bases, J lost 5 bases, and 3 bases stayed unmatched. The CDR3 loop spans 13 amino acids. The CDR3 sequence: CASSQTGITEAFF. Here the CDR3 DNA reads TGCGCCAGCAGCCAGACAGGGATTACTGAAGCTTTCTTT.